Sequencing of this T cell receptor beta chain was carried out in a study of STAT5B mutations in CD4+ large granular lymphocyte leukemia. V was clipped by 2 bases and J by 9 bases, with 14 bases between them. The CDR3 extends over 13 amino acids. Looked up from germline, CDR1 is SGHKS and CDR2 is YYEKEE (reference sequence). Concerning this clone: The antigen is not known.

Measured with immunoSEQ multiplex PCR; TCRdb has only the in-frame clones, and not every one. This table has over 35,000 clones, roughly 81% appearing once. Study conclusions and caveats: Main leukemic clonotypes were patient-specific, but more than 20% appeared at low frequency elsewhere.

The specimen sequenced was CD4+ T cells from blood buffy coats. The rearrangement links TRBV5-5 to TRBJ1-1; D remains ambiguous. This TCR was recovered from a human donor in good health. CDR3 in amino acids: CASSLHLQQKAFF. The CDR3 DNA reads as TGTGCCAGCAGCTTACATCTTCAACAGAAAGCTTTCTTT.